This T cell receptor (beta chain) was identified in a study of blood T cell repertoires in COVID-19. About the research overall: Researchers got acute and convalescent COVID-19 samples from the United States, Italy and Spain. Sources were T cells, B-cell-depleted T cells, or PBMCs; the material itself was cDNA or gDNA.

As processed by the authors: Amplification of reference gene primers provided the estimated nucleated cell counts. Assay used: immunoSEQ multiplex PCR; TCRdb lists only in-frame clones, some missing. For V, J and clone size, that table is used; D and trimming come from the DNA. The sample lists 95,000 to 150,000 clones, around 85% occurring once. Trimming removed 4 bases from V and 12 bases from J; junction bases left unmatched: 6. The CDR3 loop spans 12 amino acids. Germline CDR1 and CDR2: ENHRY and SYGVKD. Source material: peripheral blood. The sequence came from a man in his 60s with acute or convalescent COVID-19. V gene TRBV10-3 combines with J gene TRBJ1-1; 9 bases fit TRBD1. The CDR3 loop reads CAISGGTGLTFF. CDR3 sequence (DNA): TGTGCCATCAGTGGAGGGACAGGGTTAACTTTCTTT.